This TCR beta chain came from a study of identical twins. Each CDR3 protein gets one entry after TCRdb re-called the 5' RACE reads with MiXCR. Of fewer than 500,000 distinct CDR3 sequences in the sample, about 24% were seen once. CDR3 length equals 12 residues. V trimming: 5 bases; J trimming: 3 bases; junction bases outside the gene matches: 0. Germline CDR1 is SQVTM and CDR2 is ANQGSEA. These same data were also listed under a study on T cells expressing NK-cell markers.

Sequenced sample: CD4+ T cells sorted from blood. This TCR came from a woman younger than 35 in good health. The chain combines TRBV29-1 with TRBJ2-5; TRBD2 aligns across 10 bases. CDR3 loop: CSVLAGEETQYF. CDR3 DNA sequence: TGCAGCGTTCTAGCGGGGGAAGAGACCCAGTACTTC.